What follows is one TCR beta chain and its context. The antigen is not known. Measured with immunoSEQ multiplex PCR; TCRdb has only the in-frame clones, and not every one. The sample contains 120,000 or so clones, about four fifths of which appear only once. This sample was taken from a study of radiation and T cells in renal cell carcinoma. Time point reported: blood 2 weeks post-SBRT. Treatment described: 15 Gy SBRT to primary tumor, nephrectomy 4 weeks later. Blood was sampled at baseline, 2 weeks and 4 weeks after SBRT. Study-wide points: Pretreatment tumor biopsies were lacking, so baseline clonotypes are unknown. From baseline, blood top tumor clonotypes peaked at 2 weeks post-radiation.

Germline V gene lookup returns CDR1 SQVTM and CDR2 ANQGSEA. This CDR3 comprises 11 residues. The V end lost 7 bases, the J end lost 8 bases, and 12 bases lay between the germline ends. Source: blood, taken from a patient whose treatment included radiotherapy and nephrectomy. The clonotype originates from a man between 50 and 59 years old with renal cell carcinoma. The chain carries TRBV29-1 and TRBJ1-3; D remains ambiguous. CDR3 nucleotide sequence: TGCAGCGGACGGCAGGCGGACACCATATATTTT. Translation gives CSGRQADTIYF.